Each of the 18 T cell receptor beta chains below was sequenced from the same sample in a study of T cell repertoires in cytomegalovirus infection. TCRdb reprocessed the reads with MiXCR, giving one entry per CDR3 protein. The table shows around 550,000 distinct CDR3 sequences, with about 30% occurring only once. Sample: PBMCs. All receptors come from a human donor in good health (CMV status not recorded). Some clones in this sample may be carry-over from other donors' samples.

This clonotype showed up many times. The chain is built from TRBV7-8 and TRBJ2-7; 15 bases are a match to TRBD2. CDR3 length equals 18 residues. J gave up 2 bases and V 2 bases, and 7 bases lay outside the gene matches. Germline V CDR1 and CDR2: SGHVS, FQNEAQ. The CDR3 region is CASSLRGTSGRSTYEQYF. The CDR3 nucleotides are TGTGCCAGCAGCTTACGGGGGACTAGCGGGAGGAGTACCTACGAGCAGTACTTC. Full variable domain (outside the CDR3, taken from reference TRBV7-8 and TRBJ2-7): GAGVSQSPRYKVAKRGQDVALRCDPISGHVSLFWYQQALGQGPEFLTYFQNEAQLDKSGLPSDRFFAERPEGSVSTLKIQRTQQEDSAVYLCASSLRGTSGRSTYEQYFGPGTRLTVT.

This clonotype was detected a few times. This chain connects TRBV5-1 to TRBJ2-7; D gene unclear. The CDR3 is 16 residues long. Germline CDR1 and CDR2: SGHRS and YFSETQ. V lost 0 bases and J 2 bases, leaving 15 bases between the germline ends. The CDR3 DNA sequence: TGCGCCAGCAGCTTGGGTGGGGTAGGGCCTACCTACGAGCAGTACTTC. Translating gives CASSLGGVGPTYEQYF.

The chain employs TRBV29-1 and TRBJ2-1; maybe TRBD1 (7 bases). The CDR3 has 16 residues. Germline-derived CDR1 and CDR2 are SQVTM and ANQGSEA. With 7 bases removed from V and 0 bases from J, the gap between germline ends came to 19 bases. Here the CDR3 reads CSAQGGGESSYNEQFF. The CDR3 DNA reads as TGCAGCGCCCAAGGAGGGGGCGAAAGCTCCTACAATGAGCAGTTCTTC.

The chain employs TRBV28 and TRBJ2-2; 13 bases agree with TRBD2. After removal of 4 bases from V and 4 bases from J, the junction contained 3 bases not matched to a gene. CDR1 and CDR2 from the germline V gene are MDHEN and SYDVKM. This CDR3 spans 16 amino acids. The CDR3 DNA reads TGTGCCAGCAGTTGGACTAGCGGGAGCCTCACCGGGGAGCTGTTTTTT. Translating it yields CASSWTSGSLTGELFF.

This clonotype was observed many times. This chain links TRBV7-2 with TRBJ2-1; no firm D call. The germline gives CDR1 SGHTA, CDR2 FQGNSA. Trimming pared 2 bases from V and 9 bases from J, leaving 17 bases between. CDR3 size: 15 residues. The CDR3 DNA reads as TGTGCCAGCAGCTTATTTCTGATCGCCCGGAGTGAGCAGTTCTTC. Protein: CASSLFLIARSEQFF. Using reference TRBV7-2 and TRBJ2-1 for the parts outside the CDR3, the full variable domain is GAGVSQSPSNKVTEKGKDVELRCDPISGHTALYWYRQSLGQGLEFLIYFQGNSAPDKSGLPSDRFSAERTGGSVSTLTIQRTQQEDSAVYLCASSLFLIARSEQFFGPGTRLTVL.

This clonotype appeared many times. The V call is TRBV7-6, the J call TRBJ2-3; D not resolved. The CDR3 runs to 14 residues. Trimming took off 3 bases at V and 2 bases at J, with 9 bases between the two ends. Germline loops: CDR1 SGHVS, CDR2 FNYEAQ. DNA for the CDR3: TGTGCCAGCAGCTTGCTTTCCAACACAGATACGCAGTATTTT. Encoded protein: CASSLLSNTDTQYF.

This clonotype was detected a few times. The rearrangement uses TRBV2 and TRBJ2-1; weak D call: TRBD1 (6 bases). The CDR3 is 17 residues long. Trimming removed 1 base from V and 4 bases from J, with 17 bases in between. Germline V gene data show CDR1 as SNHLY and CDR2 as FYNNEI. For the CDR3, the DNA is TGTGCCAGCAGTGAAGTCAGGGGCTCAGAGTGGTACAATGAGCAGTTCTTC. Translated, it gives CASSEVRGSEWYNEQFF.

This clonotype has only one observation. The V gene is TRBV7-4, the J gene TRBJ2-1, with D maybe TRBD1 (6 bases). The length of the CDR3 is 13 residues. Trimming took 5 bases from V and 12 from J, leaving 17 bases between them. Germline CDR1 and CDR2: SGHVT and SQSDAQ. The CDR3: CASSLLQGLGQFF. The CDR3 DNA follows: TGTGCCAGCAGCCTACTTCAGGGGTTGGGGCAGTTCTTC. The whole variable domain, filled in from reference TRBV7-4 and TRBJ2-1, reads GAGVSQSPRYKVAKRGRDVALRCDSISGHVTLYWYRQTLGQGSEVLTYSQSDAQRDKSGRPSGRFSAERPERSVSTLKIQRTEQGDSAVYLCASSLLQGLGQFFGPGTRLTVL.

The chain carries TRBV2 and TRBJ2-2, with D hard to call. Per germline, CDR1 SNHLY and CDR2 FYNNEI. Trimming removed 4 bases at V and 1 base at J, with 10 bases between. CDR3 length: 15 residues. CDR3 nucleotide sequence: TGTGCCAGCAGTGTTCAGCCAGGGAACACCGGGGAGCTGTTTTTT. It encodes CASSVQPGNTGELFF.

This clonotype was picked up a small number of times. The chain has TRBV6-1 and TRBJ1-5; D call uncertain. This CDR3 is built from 15 residues. CDR1 and CDR2 (germline): MNHNS, SASEGT. V was shortened by 1 base and J by 4 bases, with 11 bases between the two germline ends. Here the CDR3 reads CASSEGWSRNQPQHF. CDR3 DNA sequence: TGTGCCAGCAGTGAAGGATGGTCACGGAATCAGCCCCAGCATTTT.

This clonotype was observed at least ten times. The genes are TRBV28 and TRBJ2-1; 14 bases line up with TRBD2. This CDR3 region has 16 residues. V lost 5 bases to trimming and J lost 7 bases; unmatched junction nucleotides: 7. Germline CDR1 is MDHEN and CDR2 is SYDVKM. Written as DNA, the CDR3 is TGTGCCAGCAGTCCGGGACTAGCGGGAGTAGGTAATGAGCAGTTCTTC. This translates into CASSPGLAGVGNEQFF.

This clonotype was picked up many times. V usage is TRBV7-2 and J usage is TRBJ1-5, with D tentatively TRBD1 (6 bases). This CDR3 contains 15 residues. Deletions cut 6 bases from V and 2 bases from J, with 14 bases between. Germline V CDR1 and CDR2: SGHTA, FQGNSA. In DNA form, the CDR3 reads TGTGCCAGCAGAGCGGACAGTAACCGCAATCAGCCCCAGCATTTT. Protein: CASRADSNRNQPQHF.

This clonotype came up many times. J is TRBJ2-1 and V is TRBV7-2; a weak D match, TRBD2 (5 bases). The V gene's germline CDR1 is SGHTA and CDR2 FQGNSA. V was pared by 3 bases and J by 8 bases, with 8 bases between. This CDR3 spans 12 amino acids. The CDR3 spells CASSFVSDEQFF. For the CDR3, the DNA is TGTGCCAGCAGCTTCGTTAGCGATGAGCAGTTCTTC.

The chain employs TRBV5-5 and TRBJ1-4; D not certain. The CDR3 has 15 amino acids. The V and J ends lost 2 bases and 3 bases respectively, with 11 bases between them. Looked up from germline, CDR1 is SGHKS and CDR2 is YYEKEE (reference sequence). The CDR3 here is CASSFNGIANEKLFF. CDR3 DNA sequence: TGTGCCAGCAGCTTCAACGGGATCGCTAATGAAAAACTGTTTTTT.

In this sample, this clonotype turned up a few times. The rearrangement links TRBV5-6 to TRBJ1-2; D is ambiguous. From germline, CDR1 is SGHDT and CDR2 YYEEEE. Trimming left V 6 bases short and J 2 bases short, with 11 bases between. There are 13 residues in the CDR3. This CDR3 reads CASTVAKNYGYTF. The CDR3 DNA sequence: TGTGCCAGCACCGTCGCTAAAAACTATGGCTACACCTTC.

This clonotype was observed a handful of times. The V call is TRBV20-1, the J call TRBJ2-1; no reliable D call. Germline CDR1 reads DFQATT; CDR2 reads SNEGSKA (reference sequence). Trimming shortened V by 6 bases and J by 0 bases, and 9 bases separated the two germline ends. This CDR3 contains 13 residues. In DNA, the CDR3 is TGCAGTGCATGGGAAAGCTCCTACAATGAGCAGTTCTTC. As protein: CSAWESSYNEQFF.

This clonotype has a handful of counts. The rearrangement uses TRBV12-3 or TRBV12-4 and TRBJ2-1; TRBD2 is a possible D gene (5 bases). This CDR3 has 14 amino acids. Trimming removed 3 bases from V and 6 bases from J, with 12 bases in between. For the CDR3, the DNA is TGTGCCAGCAGTTTTTTGCGGACTTCCAATGAGCAGTTCTTC. It specifies CASSFLRTSNEQFF.

This clonotype was detected a few times. The rearrangement uses TRBV7-2 and TRBJ2-7, with 11 bases identical to TRBD2. The germline V gene has CDR1 SGHTA and CDR2 FQGNSA. Unmatched junction bases numbered 6, after V lost 1 base and J lost 1 base. The CDR3 totals 17 residues. For the CDR3, the DNA is TGTGCCAGCAGCTTAGGTAGCGGGAGGGTTACTTCCTACGAGCAGTACGTC. Translation: CASSLGSGRVTSYEQYV.